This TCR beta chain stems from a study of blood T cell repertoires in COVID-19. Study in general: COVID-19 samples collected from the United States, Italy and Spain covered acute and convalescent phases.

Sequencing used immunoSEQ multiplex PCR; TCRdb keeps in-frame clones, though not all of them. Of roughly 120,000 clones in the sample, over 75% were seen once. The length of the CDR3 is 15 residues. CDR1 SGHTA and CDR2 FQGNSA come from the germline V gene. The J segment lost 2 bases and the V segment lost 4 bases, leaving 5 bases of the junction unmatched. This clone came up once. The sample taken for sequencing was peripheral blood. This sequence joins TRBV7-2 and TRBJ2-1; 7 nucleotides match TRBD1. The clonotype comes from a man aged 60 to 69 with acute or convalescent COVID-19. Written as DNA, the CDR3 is TGTGCCAGCAGCTCCTCCGGGACAGCCTACAATGAGCAGTTCTTC. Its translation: CASSSSGTAYNEQFF.